This is a list of T cell receptor beta chains from one sample in a study of response to subunit inactivated influenza vaccine. TCRdb re-derived calls from the RT-PCR reads in MiXCR, one entry per CDR3 protein. Here the sample spans 650,000 to 800,000 distinct CDR3 sequences, less than 20% being singletons. The sample here was PBMCs from blood, taken about 5 days after vaccination. Receptors were obtained from a man in his forties or fifties who received an inactivated influenza vaccine. The CDR3 runs from the conserved cysteine through the conserved F or W. Fields, in order: J gene, clone size, D gene, V gene, CDR3 DNA, CDR3 protein. D genes are given only for firm matches. Expanded clones are given a class, and other clones once, few, many or no size at all.

j_gene: TRBJ2-1
abundance: few
d_gene: NA
v_gene: TRBV5-1
CDR3nt: TGCGCCAGCAGCTTAGCGGCCCTATCCTACAATGAGCAGTTCTTC
CDR3aa: CASSLAALSYNEQFF

j_gene: TRBJ2-2
abundance: NA
d_gene: NA
v_gene: TRBV7-9
CDR3nt: TGTGCCAGCAGCTTAATTTCTACTTACACCGGGGAGCTGTTTTTT
CDR3aa: CASSLISTYTGELFF

j_gene: TRBJ1-3
abundance: few
d_gene: NA
v_gene: TRBV25-1
CDR3nt: TGTGCCAGCAGTGAATGGAGAGACAGGCGCACTGGAAACACCATATATTTT
CDR3aa: CASSEWRDRRTGNTIYF

j_gene: TRBJ2-1
abundance: few
d_gene: NA
v_gene: TRBV20-1
CDR3nt: TGCAGTGCTAGAGCCGGGACACGCGCCTACAATGAGCAGTTCTTC
CDR3aa: CSARAGTRAYNEQFF

j_gene: TRBJ1-1
abundance: few
d_gene: TRBD1
v_gene: TRBV7-2
CDR3nt: TGTGCCAGCAGCCGGGACAGGGGCCGTGGGACTGAAGCTTTCTTT
CDR3aa: CASSRDRGRGTEAFF

j_gene: TRBJ2-5
abundance: few
d_gene: TRBD2
v_gene: TRBV28
CDR3nt: TGTGCCAGCAACCCTCGGGGGGGAGGAGAGACCCAGTACTTC
CDR3aa: CASNPRGGGETQYF

j_gene: TRBJ2-1
abundance: once
d_gene: NA
v_gene: TRBV7-2
CDR3nt: TGTGCCAGCAGCAATTCTCGTTCCTCCTACAATGAGCAGTTCTTC
CDR3aa: CASSNSRSSYNEQFF

j_gene: TRBJ1-4
abundance: NA
d_gene: TRBD1
v_gene: TRBV7-2
CDR3nt: TGTGCCAGCAGCTCGGGACAGCCTAATGAAAAACTGTTTTTT
CDR3aa: CASSSGQPNEKLFF

j_gene: TRBJ2-4
abundance: few
d_gene: NA
v_gene: TRBV2
CDR3nt: TGTGCCAGCAGAACTCGAAGTCTAGCCAAAAACATTCAGTACTTC
CDR3aa: CASRTRSLAKNIQYF

j_gene: TRBJ2-1
abundance: NA
d_gene: NA
v_gene: TRBV11-2
CDR3nt: TGTGCCAGCAGCCTAGGGGCTAGCCTTTACAATGAGCAGTTCTTC
CDR3aa: CASSLGASLYNEQFF

j_gene: TRBJ2-7
abundance: few
d_gene: NA
v_gene: TRBV9
CDR3nt: TGTGCCAGCAGCGTAGGGCCACCGCGGGGTCCCTACGAGCAGTACTTC
CDR3aa: CASSVGPPRGPYEQYF

j_gene: TRBJ2-7
abundance: few
d_gene: NA
v_gene: TRBV20-1
CDR3nt: TGCAGTGCTTCCTTGACAGGACCCACCTCCTACGAGCAGTACTTC
CDR3aa: CSASLTGPTSYEQYF

j_gene: TRBJ2-7
abundance: NA
d_gene: NA
v_gene: TRBV3-1
CDR3nt: TGTGCCAGCAGCCAAGAGTCCCGGGCCTCCTACGAGCAGTACTTC
CDR3aa: CASSQESRASYEQYF

j_gene: TRBJ2-7
abundance: NA
d_gene: TRBD2
v_gene: TRBV12-3/TRBV12-4
CDR3nt: TGTGCCAGCAGTTTGGGTCTAGCGGGAGGAACTGGCGAGCAGTACTTC
CDR3aa: CASSLGLAGGTGEQYF

j_gene: TRBJ2-7
abundance: many
d_gene: TRBD2
v_gene: TRBV29-1
CDR3nt: TGCAGCGCCCAGGGACTAGCGGCCTACGAGCAGTACTTC
CDR3aa: CSAQGLAAYEQYF

j_gene: TRBJ2-5
abundance: NA
d_gene: TRBD1
v_gene: TRBV18
CDR3nt: TGTGCCAGCTCACCAGGGACAGTACTTCAAGAGACCCAGTACTTC
CDR3aa: CASSPGTVLQETQYF

j_gene: TRBJ2-7
abundance: NA
d_gene: TRBD2
v_gene: TRBV27
CDR3nt: TGTGCCAGCAGTTTATTTGCGGCGGGAGGTTCCCACGAGCAGTACTTC
CDR3aa: CASSLFAAGGSHEQYF

j_gene: TRBJ2-3
abundance: NA
d_gene: TRBD1
v_gene: TRBV4-2
CDR3nt: TGTGCCAGCAGCCAAGACGCGACAGGGGCCGATACGCAGTATTTT
CDR3aa: CASSQDATGADTQYF

j_gene: TRBJ2-1
abundance: NA
d_gene: TRBD2
v_gene: TRBV12-3/TRBV12-4
CDR3nt: TGTGCCAGCAGTTTGGATGTGCGGGAGGTTGAGCAGTTCTTC
CDR3aa: CASSLDVREVEQFF

j_gene: TRBJ2-2
abundance: few
d_gene: NA
v_gene: TRBV7-2
CDR3nt: TGTGCCAGCAGCCCGACTTTGGGAGGAACCGGGGAGCTGTTTTTT
CDR3aa: CASSPTLGGTGELFF

j_gene: TRBJ1-5
abundance: NA
d_gene: NA
v_gene: TRBV20-1
CDR3nt: TGCAGTGCTAGATCGGTAGAGGGGTACCAGGGGCCCCAGCATTTT
CDR3aa: CSARSVEGYQGPQHF

j_gene: TRBJ1-6
abundance: many
d_gene: NA
v_gene: TRBV28
CDR3nt: TGTGCCAGCGGCCATAGGCGGACCCACTTT
CDR3aa: CASGHRRTHF

j_gene: TRBJ2-7
abundance: few
d_gene: NA
v_gene: TRBV25-1
CDR3nt: TGTGCCAGCAGTGAATCGGTTTCCGAGCAGTACTTC
CDR3aa: CASSESVSEQYF

j_gene: TRBJ1-2
abundance: few
d_gene: NA
v_gene: TRBV5-1
CDR3nt: TGCGCCAGCACCCGTGGGGGGACGGTGGGCCTGACTGATGGGAACTATGGCTACACCTTC
CDR3aa: CASTRGGTVGLTDGNYGYTF